These T cell receptor beta chains were read from a single sample in a study of blood T cell repertoires in COVID-19. Repertoires were generated with immunoSEQ multiplex PCR, while TCRdb's copy carries only in-frame clones and drops some. The sample contains a few hundred thousand clones, 75% to 85% of which appear only once. The sequenced sample was peripheral blood. The receptors come from a woman aged 25 to 39 with COVID-19, enrolled during active disease. Each CDR3 is given without its conserved first and last residue.

V: TRBV5-4
CDR3: ASSWGIPGQGPGELF

V: TRBV2
CDR3: ASTRRTGGGSPLH

V: TRBV5-4
CDR3: ASSQSRDRDTEAF

V: TRBV5-4
CDR3: ASSSGQTVEHT

V: TRBV27
CDR3: ASSWRGTGDKGVFSEKLF

V: TRBV19
CDR3: ASSIGPNYEQY

V: TRBV9
CDR3: ASSPRDRGRVGELF

V: TRBV9
CDR3: ASSPWTGGGDEQF

V: TRBV20-1
CDR3: SASLSSYNEQF

V: TRBV18
CDR3: ASSPGLAGEPQETQY